One and the same sample provided the 2 T cell receptor beta chains below, sequenced in a study of cytomegalovirus exposure and HLA in healthy donors (dated by TCRdb to the late 2010s). Libraries were built with the immunoSEQ multiplex PCR assay. For the multiplex PCR, a mixture combining 60 forward primers for TCR Vbeta segments and 13 reverse primers for TCR Jbeta segments was used. Sourced from immuneACCESS, this table was stored by TCRdb with only in-frame sequences that have V and J called. A share of the clones is absent; for the studies checked, an unresolved V gene accounts for under half, and the remainder has no known explanation. Recorded for this sample are 95,000 to 150,000 clones; 15% of them occurred a single time. The ten largest account for under 2% of the sample. The sample comprised PBMCs. These receptors were collected from a young woman in good health and CMV-seronegative.

This clone has more than one count but fewer than ten. The chain combines TRBV30 with TRBJ1-5, with 8 positions matching TRBD1. CDR1 is GTSNPN and CDR2 is SVGIG in the germline V gene (reference sequence). The CDR3 spans 17 residues. J lost 0 bases, V lost 0 bases, and 7 bases had no gene match. The CDR3 nucleotides are TGTGCCTGGAGTGTCGGCAGGGGGCATCTTAGCAATCAGCCCCAGCATTTT. Amino acid sequence: CAWSVGRGHLSNQPQHF.

This clone was detected a few times. The chain links TRBV2 to TRBJ1-4; 8 bases fit TRBD1. This CDR3 is built from 14 residues. The J segment lost 7 bases and the V segment lost 3 bases, leaving 4 bases of the junction unmatched. Germline CDR1 reads SNHLY; CDR2 reads FYNNEI. As DNA, the CDR3 is TGTGCCAGCAGTGAGACAGGGGTCACTGAAAAACTGTTTTTT. This translates into CASSETGVTEKLFF.